This T cell receptor beta chain was found in a study of identifying expanded T cells in peripheral blood. Broader study findings: Variance in clone template counts between roughly two-week samples significantly increased with total template count across all healthy donors.

Germline values: CDR1 SEHNR, CDR2 FQNEAQ (reference sequence). The CDR3 sequence is 15 residues long. The trim removed 5 bases at V and 7 bases at J, leaving 10 bases unmatched. About this clone itself: The antigen is undetermined.

Produced via immunoSEQ multiplex PCR; TCRdb's table is partial and in-frame only. The table lists around 100,000 clones, around 90% of them singletons. The chain employs TRBV7-9 and TRBJ1-4, with 7 nucleotides matching TRBD1. The sequenced material came from blood. This TCR came from a person between 18 and 75 years old in good health. The CDR3 sequence: CASSAQTGLGEKLFF. CDR3 DNA: TGTGCCAGCAGCGCCCAGACAGGGTTAGGTGAAAAACTGTTTTTT.